This T cell receptor beta chain came from a study of blood T cell repertoires in COVID-19. Background on the study: Samples representing acute and convalescent COVID-19 were sourced from the United States, Italy and Spain.

Sequencing was performed with immunoSEQ multiplex PCR; in TCRdb, only in-frame clones are kept and a portion is missing. This table has 130,000 to 150,000 clones, 80% to 90% appearing once. The CDR3 runs 14 residues. Trimming shortened V by 1 base and J by 3 bases, and 8 bases separated the two germline ends. CDR1 is SGHAT and CDR2 is FQNNGV in the germline V gene. This clone was seen only once. Sequenced: peripheral blood. The clonotype comes from a man younger than 35 with COVID-19, enrolled during active disease. The chain joins TRBV11-2 to TRBJ2-3; D uncertain. The CDR3 DNA follows: TGTGCCAGCAGCTTAGGCGCCGGGACAGATACGCAGTATTTT. Amino acids: CASSLGAGTDTQYF.